These T cell receptor beta chains were read from a single sample in a study of monozygotic twins with inflammatory bowel disease. TCRdb re-called the 5' RACE reads, yielding one record per CDR3 amino acid sequence without DNA. Its table lists approximately 400,000 distinct CDR3 sequences. Sequencing was done on a sample of blood. All receptors derive from a human donor with ulcerative colitis or Crohn's disease, or a healthy co-twin of an affected twin (not recorded which). The CDR3 runs from the conserved cysteine through the conserved F or W.

v_gene	j_gene	CDR3aa
TRBV20-1	TRBJ2-3	CSASPTSGGVFGTDTQYF
TRBV30	TRBJ1-4	CAWTVGQTSEKLFF
TRBV29-1	TRBJ1-6	CSVAGQGRLTDNSPLHF
TRBV20-1	TRBJ1-5	CSAYDTGNQPQHF
TRBV6-2/TRBV6-3	TRBJ2-7	CASTKRTGGPEQYF
TRBV29-1	TRBJ1-4	CSVEDPDHPTNEKLFF
TRBV12-3/TRBV12-4	TRBJ2-7	CASSTTGGPFYEQYF
TRBV19	TRBJ1-4	CASASGQWNEKLFF
TRBV4-3	TRBJ2-5	CASSQRALAGVETQYF
TRBV12-3/TRBV12-4	TRBJ2-5	CASSSSRGMGETQYF
TRBV12-3/TRBV12-4	TRBJ2-1	CASTLGLAGYYEQFF
TRBV29-1	TRBJ2-1	CSVVSTSYNEQFF
TRBV11-2	TRBJ1-1	CATGTGQGATGAFF
TRBV5-1	TRBJ2-7	CASSLAGDSGSYEQYF
TRBV7-9	TRBJ2-7	CASSFDTGRSEQYF
TRBV6-6	TRBJ2-3	CASSYSGTTDTQYF
TRBV7-9	TRBJ2-7	CASSLDSPYEQYF
TRBV11-2	TRBJ1-1	CASSSINRGLVTEAFF
TRBV30	TRBJ2-1	CACANRELDEQFF
TRBV19	TRBJ2-1	CASIDRGGQNEQFF
TRBV24-1	TRBJ2-1	CATSDSGQGGYNEQFF
TRBV25-1	TRBJ2-7	CASSDSGFGSYEQYF
TRBV20-1	TRBJ2-7	CSASDSIPVYEQYF
TRBV24-1	TRBJ1-2	CATSDFSPSYGYTF
TRBV6-5	TRBJ2-5	CASSYSMATAQETQYF
TRBV5-1	TRBJ1-2	CASHPPETGLNGYTF
TRBV24-1	TRBJ2-2	CATTGTQNTGELFF